These 22 T cell receptor beta chains were sequenced from one sample in a study of CD8+ T cells in alopecia areata. This sample's treatment: oral pan-JAK inhibitor, 5-10 mg twice daily. Sequencing relied on a cDNA template that was reverse transcribed from extracted RNA. TCRdb's copy holds only in-frame clones and misses some; the assay was immunoSEQ multiplex PCR. The sample includes around 300,000 clones, about 60% of them seen just once. The sample in question was CD4+ T cells sorted from blood, obtained at approximately week 52, from a patient treated with tofacitinib. These receptor sequences come from a human donor with alopecia areata.

This clone was counted a single time. This chain links TRBV7-9 with TRBJ2-3; tentatively, D is TRBD2 (7 bases). The V end was cut by 5 bases, the J end by 3 bases, with 15 bases between. CDR1 is SEHNR, CDR2 FQNEAQ, per germline (reference sequence). CDR3 length: 15 amino acids. CDR3 residues: CASSPYGGATDTQYF. The CDR3 nucleotides are TGTGCCAGCAGCCCTTATGGGGGGGCAACAGATACGCAGTATTTT.

The chain links TRBV7-3 to TRBJ2-7; 7 positions agree with TRBD1. V trimming: 6 bases; J trimming: 7 bases; junction bases outside the gene matches: 9. This CDR3 comprises 13 residues. Per the germline V gene, CDR1 is SGHTA and CDR2 is FQGTGA. The DNA for the CDR3 is TGTGCCAGCAGTATCGACAGGGTAGGAGAGCAGTACTTC. This translates into CASSIDRVGEQYF.

The chain employs TRBV6-1 and TRBJ1-1; a weak D match, TRBD1 (5 bases). V lost 8 bases to trimming and J lost 4 bases, with 20 bases between them. Germline-derived CDR1 and CDR2 are MNHNS and SASEGT. The CDR3 is 15 amino acids. In nucleotides, the CDR3 is TGTGCCAGCGTCTTGACCTTGGATCAGGGCACTGAAGCTTTCTTT. The encoded protein is CASVLTLDQGTEAFF.

V gene TRBV6-5 combines with J gene TRBJ2-7; 8 bases line up with TRBD1. Germline CDR1 and CDR2: MNHEY and SVGAGI. V dropped 8 bases and J dropped 3; count of bases not matched to a gene: 12. CDR3 size: 15 residues. The CDR3 bases are TGTGCCAGCCTCATGCAAGGACAGGGTCTCTACGAGCAGTACTTC. As protein: CASLMQGQGLYEQYF.

The V call is TRBV27, the J call TRBJ2-7; 9 nucleotides line up with TRBD1. The CDR3 sequence is 16 residues long. V dropped 5 bases and J dropped 1; count of bases not matched to a gene: 9. Germline V gene data show CDR1 as MNHEY and CDR2 as SMNVEV (reference sequence). CDR3 amino acids: CASSHLTGTGSYEQYF. CDR3 DNA sequence: TGTGCCAGCAGTCACCTCACCGGGACAGGGTCCTACGAGCAGTACTTC.

This clone was detected a few times. The genes are TRBV4-3 and TRBJ2-7; maybe TRBD2 (5 bases). The V end lost 1 base, the J end lost 6 bases, and 7 bases lay between the germline ends. This CDR3 is 12 amino acids long. Germline V gene lookup returns CDR1 LGHNA and CDR2 YSLEER. The DNA for the CDR3 is TGCGCCAGCAGCCAAGGAGGGCTCGAGCAGTACTTC. It encodes CASSQGGLEQYF.

This clone showed up just a few times. The V gene is TRBV6-5, the J gene TRBJ1-2, with D possibly TRBD1 on 6 matching bases. The CDR3 has 13 residues. CDR1 is MNHEY and CDR2 is SVGAGI in the germline V gene. V shed 0 bases and J shed 8 bases, with 10 bases lying between them. CDR3 loop: CASSYSDRRGYTF. Written as DNA, the CDR3 is TGTGCCAGCAGTTACTCGGACAGACGAGGCTACACCTTC.

The V and J genes are TRBV11-1 and TRBJ2-3, with 14 bases that match TRBD2. The V gene end was trimmed by 4 bases and the J gene end by 1 base; junction bases not matched to a gene: 10. CDR3 length: 19 residues. The germline gives CDR1 SGHAT, CDR2 FQDESV (reference sequence). The CDR3 bases are TGTGCCAGCAGCTCACCGACCGGGACTAGCGGGGGACGCACAGATACGCAGTATTTT. It codes for CASSSPTGTSGGRTDTQYF.

The V gene is TRBV30, the J gene TRBJ2-2, with D unclear. CDR1 and CDR2 (germline): GTSNPN, SVGIG (reference sequence). The CDR3 covers 16 residues. V was cut by 0 bases and J by 0 bases, with 11 bases left in between. CDR3 bases: TGTGCCTGGAGTGTACGATCGGTATCGAACACCGGGGAGCTGTTTTTT. Translating it yields CAWSVRSVSNTGELFF.

The chain links TRBV5-1 to TRBJ2-6; 9 bases agree with TRBD1. The CDR3 runs to 17 residues. Trimming took 4 bases from V and 0 from J; bases not matched to a gene: 5. Germline V gene lookup returns CDR1 SGHRS and CDR2 YFSETQ. The CDR3 loop is CASSAGQGTSGANVLTF. CDR3 sequence (DNA): TGCGCCAGCAGCGCGGGACAGGGAACCTCTGGGGCCAACGTCCTGACTTTC.

The chain uses TRBV9 and TRBJ2-3; TRBD1 might be the D (5 bases). V was pared by 1 base and J by 3 bases, with 9 bases between. Germline V gene data show CDR1 as SGDLS and CDR2 as YYNGEE. The CDR3 is 14 residues long. The CDR3 bases are TGTGCCAGCAGCGTAAGGGGTGAGACAGATACGCAGTATTTT. It translates to CASSVRGETDTQYF.

The V call is TRBV6-5, the J call TRBJ2-5; 8 bases line up with TRBD1. V was pared by 2 bases and J by 5 bases, with 7 bases of the junction left unmatched. Germline V gives CDR1 MNHEY, CDR2 SVGAGI. The CDR3 runs 15 residues. DNA of the CDR3: TGTGCCAGCAGTTACACCAGGGGGCGAGAGGAGACCCAGTACTTC. This sequence encodes CASSYTRGREETQYF.

The table lists this clone with a count of one. This rearrangement joins TRBV19 to TRBJ1-5; TRBD1 is a possible D gene (5 bases). The CDR3 sequence is 12 residues long. Germline assignment: CDR1 LNHDA and CDR2 SQIVND (reference sequence). Trimming pared 6 bases from V and 4 bases from J, leaving 7 bases between. CDR3 in amino acids: CASRAGNQPQHF. The CDR3, as DNA: TGTGCCAGTAGGGCAGGGAATCAGCCCCAGCATTTT.

A few counts support this clone. This chain connects TRBV7-9 to TRBJ1-1; D call uncertain. This CDR3 comprises 13 residues. V was shortened by 2 bases and J by 5 bases, with 9 bases between the two germline ends. Germline values: CDR1 SEHNR, CDR2 FQNEAQ (reference sequence). The CDR3 DNA sequence: TGTGCCAGCAGCTTAAACAGCGGGACTGAAGCTTTCTTT. It is translated as CASSLNSGTEAFF.

The chain carries TRBV25-1 and TRBJ2-1; the match to TRBD2 covers 12 bases. Germline V gene lookup returns CDR1 MGHDK and CDR2 SYGVNS. The CDR3 spans 14 residues. J lost 7 bases, V lost 4 bases, and 2 bases had no gene match. The chain's CDR3 is CASSGLAGGNEQFF. DNA of the CDR3: TGTGCCAGCAGTGGGCTAGCGGGGGGGAATGAGCAGTTCTTC.

The chain recombines TRBV5-1 with TRBJ2-3, with 7 bases that match TRBD1. V shed 3 bases, J shed 2 bases, and the junction held 3 bases outside the gene matches. Germline V CDR1 and CDR2: SGHRS, YFSETQ. The CDR3 runs 14 residues. CDR3 sequence reads: CASSSGQHTDTQYF. CDR3 coding DNA: TGCGCCAGCAGCTCGGGACAGCACACAGATACGCAGTATTTT. Filled out from reference TRBV5-1 and TRBJ2-3, the complete variable domain reads KAGVTQTPRYLIKTRGQQVTLSCSPISGHRSVSWYQQTPGQGLQFLFEYFSETQRNKGNFPGRFSGRQFSNSRSEMNVSTLELGDSALYLCASSSGQHTDTQYFGPGTRLTVL.

The gene calls are TRBV29-1 and TRBJ1-1; perhaps TRBD1 as D (5 bases). Trimming took off 5 bases at V and 1 base at J, with 8 bases between the two ends. Per the germline V gene, CDR1 is SQVTM and CDR2 is ANQGSEA. The CDR3 totals 12 residues. CDR3 coding DNA: TGCAGCGTTCGGACACCGAACACTGAAGCTTTCTTT. Protein sequence: CSVRTPNTEAFF.

A few counts support this clone. The V and J genes are TRBV5-1 and TRBJ2-1; D unclear. The CDR3 has 11 amino acids. The V end was cut by 7 bases, the J end by 5 bases, with 7 bases between. CDR1 and CDR2 (germline): SGHRS, YFSETQ. In DNA form, the CDR3 reads TGCGCCAGCCACCTCAACAATGAGCAGTTCTTC. Its translation is CASHLNNEQFF.

The rearrangement joins TRBV5-1 to TRBJ2-7; 9 nucleotides match TRBD1. CDR1 SGHRS and CDR2 YFSETQ come from the germline V gene. The CDR3 sequence is 15 residues long. J gave up 6 bases and V 4 bases, and 11 bases lay outside the gene matches. In DNA form, the CDR3 reads TGCGCCAGCAGCATAGGGGACAGGGAGGTGAGCGAGCAGTACTTC. It is translated as CASSIGDREVSEQYF.

Remarks on this clone: This specimen includes other DNA sequences encoding the same CDR3. The rearrangement joins TRBV30 to TRBJ1-5; a possible D gene is TRBD1 (5 bases). The germline V gene encodes CDR1 GTSNPN and CDR2 SVGIG (reference sequence). The germline V and J ends were trimmed by 2 bases and 1 base, with 6 bases remaining between them. The CDR3 runs to 13 residues. CDR3 in DNA: TGTGCCTGGAGTAGGGACAGCAATCAGCCCCAGCATTTT. Amino acid sequence: CAWSRDSNQPQHF.

This rearrangement joins TRBV4-3 to TRBJ2-2; D not resolved. The CDR3 consists of 17 residues. Germline V lookup: CDR1 LGHNA, CDR2 YSLEER. V was clipped by 4 bases and J by 3 bases, with 18 bases between them. The CDR3 nucleotides are TGCGCCAGCAGCCGCCTATTGTCGGGTATGGACACCGGGGAGCTGTTTTTT. Translated, it gives CASSRLLSGMDTGELFF.

V and J are TRBV4-3 and TRBJ1-4; TRBD1 matches at 7 bases. The ends lost 4 bases at V and 6 bases at J; junction bases unmatched: 2. The germline CDR1 and CDR2 sequences are LGHNA and YSLEER. This CDR3 is 13 amino acids long. In DNA, the CDR3 is TGCGCCAGCAGCCGGGACAGCGATGAAAAACTGTTTTTT. It translates to CASSRDSDEKLFF.